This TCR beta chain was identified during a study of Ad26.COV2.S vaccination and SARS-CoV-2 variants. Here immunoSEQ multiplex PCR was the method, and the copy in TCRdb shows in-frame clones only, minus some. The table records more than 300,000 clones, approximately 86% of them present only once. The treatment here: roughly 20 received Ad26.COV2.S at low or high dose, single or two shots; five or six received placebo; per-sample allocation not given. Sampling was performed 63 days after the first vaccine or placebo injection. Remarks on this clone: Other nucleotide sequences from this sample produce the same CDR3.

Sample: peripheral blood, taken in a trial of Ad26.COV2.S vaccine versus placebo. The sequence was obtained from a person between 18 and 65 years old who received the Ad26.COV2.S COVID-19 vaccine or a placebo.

The CDR3 sequence is CASSLGGGGYTF. The CDR3, as DNA: TGTGCCAGCAGCTTAGGCGGGGGTGGCTACACCTTC. V gene TRBV7-8 combines with J gene TRBJ1-2, with D possibly matching TRBD1 (5 bases). Germline V gene lookup returns CDR1 SGHVS and CDR2 FQNEAQ. The CDR3 length is 12 residues. The germline V and J ends were trimmed by 1 base and 7 bases, with 7 bases remaining between them. Using reference TRBV7-8 and TRBJ1-2 for the parts outside the CDR3, the full variable domain is GAGVSQSPRYKVAKRGQDVALRCDPISGHVSLFWYQQALGQGPEFLTYFQNEAQLDKSGLPSDRFFAERPEGSVSTLKIQRTQQEDSAVYLCASSLGGGGYTFGSGTRLTVV.